The clone carrying this TCR beta chain has just a few counts. Antigen specificity is unknown. The data were taken from a study of response to subunit inactivated influenza vaccine. General study points: Authors suggested few new T cells are recruited by each seasonal influenza vaccination.

There are 16 residues in the CDR3. Trimming took 5 bases from V and 0 from J, leaving 16 bases between them. Germline V CDR1 and CDR2: DFQATT, SNEGSKA (reference sequence). TCRdb reprocessed the RT-PCR reads with MiXCR, giving one entry per CDR3 protein. The data hold roughly 670,000 distinct CDR3 sequences, with 12% to 15% observed a single time. This sample comprised PBMCs from blood, obtained around two weeks before vaccination. This receptor was taken from a man in his fifties who received an inactivated influenza vaccine. The chain employs TRBV20-1 and TRBJ2-2, with D maybe TRBD1 (6 bases). Written as DNA, the CDR3 is TGCAGTGCTTACAGCCTGGACAGACCGAACACCGGGGAGCTGTTTTTT. Translation: CSAYSLDRPNTGELFF.